This TCR beta chain was recorded in a study of CD8 T cells in Susac syndrome. Negative isolation yielded the CD8+ and CD4+ T cells, while FACS enriched the TEMRA cells. This CDR3 is 13 amino acids long. Trimming took 6 bases from V and 5 from J; bases not matched to a gene: 8. The germline CDR1 and CDR2 sequences are SQVTM and ANQGSEA. With random hexamers, roughly 0.45 to 1 ug RNA was reverse transcribed. With immunoSEQ multiplex PCR, TCR beta CDR3 was amplified across 54 Vbeta and 13 Jbeta. TCRdb independently ran MiXCR on the immunoSEQ multiplex PCR reads; one entry per CDR3 protein. The sample has under 200,000 distinct CDR3 sequences, roughly 95% seen once.

The sample comprised CD4+ T cells from PBMCs. The sequence came from a human donor with Susac syndrome. J is TRBJ1-1 and V is TRBV29-1; TRBD1 agrees at 8 bases. The CDR3 DNA sequence: TGCAGCGTCACAGGGGGGAGAGGGACTGAAGCTTTCTTT. This sequence encodes CSVTGGRGTEAFF. The full variable domain, completed using reference TRBV29-1 and TRBJ1-1, is SAVISQKPSRDICQRGTSLTIQCQVDSQVTMMFWYRQQPGQSLTLIATANQGSEATYESGFVIDKFPISRPNLTFSTLTVSNMSPEDSSIYLCSVTGGRGTEAFFGQGTRLTVV.